Below, 11 T cell receptor beta chains from the same sample are listed, as sequenced in a study of blood T cell repertoires in COVID-19. The repertoire was sequenced with immunoSEQ multiplex PCR; TCRdb's copy has only in-frame clones and lacks some. The data contain about 300,000 clones, 80% to 90% of them singletons. Sequencing input: peripheral blood. These receptors all stem from a man aged 18 to 30 who had recovered from COVID-19.

The V and J genes are TRBV6-5 and TRBJ1-2; 7 nucleotides match TRBD1. Unmatched junction bases numbered 10, after V lost 5 bases and J lost 4 bases. CDR1 and CDR2 from the germline V gene are MNHEY and SVGAGI. This CDR3 contains 15 residues. CDR3 in DNA: TGTGCCAGCAGTCGAAACCTGGGACAGCTCTATGGCTACACCTTC. As protein: CASSRNLGQLYGYTF.

V and J are TRBV19 and TRBJ1-1; D unresolved. The germline V and J ends were trimmed by 1 base and 11 bases, with 14 bases remaining between them. Germline V gene lookup returns CDR1 LNHDA and CDR2 SQIVND (reference sequence). The CDR3 runs 13 residues. This CDR3 is CASSIGGGSRAFF. In DNA, the CDR3 is TGTGCCAGTAGTATAGGAGGAGGGAGTAGGGCTTTCTTT.

The chain is built from TRBV11-2 and TRBJ1-1; the D is unclear. The length of the CDR3 is 13 residues. The germline V gene encodes CDR1 SGHAT and CDR2 FQNNGV. Trimming removed 2 bases at V and 1 base at J, with 5 bases between. The CDR3 sequence is CASSLIRNTEAFF. In DNA form, the CDR3 reads TGTGCCAGCAGCTTAATCAGGAACACTGAAGCTTTCTTT.

V and J are TRBV18 and TRBJ2-7; 10 bases match TRBD1. Germline V gene data show CDR1 as KGHSH and CDR2 as LQKENI. CDR3 size: 13 residues. V shed 5 bases, J shed 5 bases, and the junction held 3 bases outside the gene matches. DNA of the CDR3: TGTGCCAGCTCAGCAGGGACAGGGGACGAGCAGTACTTC. It yields the protein CASSAGTGDEQYF.

J is TRBJ1-2 and V is TRBV28; 7 nucleotides line up with TRBD1. Trimming took 3 bases from V and 7 from J; bases not matched to a gene: 8. This CDR3 has 14 residues. The V gene's germline CDR1 is MDHEN and CDR2 SYDVKM. The CDR3 sequence: CASSFGGGAGGYTF. The CDR3 coding sequence is TGTGCCAGCAGTTTTGGAGGGGGCGCTGGTGGCTACACCTTC.

This clone was recorded a few times. The chain couples TRBV19 to TRBJ2-1; D gene unclear. V lost 5 bases, J lost 4 bases, and 9 bases lay in between. Germline CDR1 LNHDA, CDR2 SQIVND (reference sequence). The CDR3 runs 13 residues. CDR3 amino acids: CASSVRSYNEQFF. The CDR3 nucleotides read TGTGCCAGTAGTGTTCGGTCGTACAATGAGCAGTTCTTC.

V gene TRBV6-5 combines with J gene TRBJ1-6, with D perhaps matching TRBD1 (6 bases). CDR1 is MNHEY, CDR2 SVGAGI, per germline. The CDR3 extends over 14 amino acids. Trimming cost V 7 bases and J 6 bases, with 13 bases left between them. CDR3 DNA: TGTGCCAGCAATCCAGGGACATTTAATTCACCCCTCCACTTT. Its protein product is CASNPGTFNSPLHF.

The chain has TRBV6-4 and TRBJ2-1, with 12 bases that match TRBD2. V lost 6 bases and J lost 4; bases outside the gene matches: 4. Germline V gene sequence: CDR1 MRHNA, CDR2 SNTAGT. There are 15 residues in the CDR3. The CDR3 nucleotides are TGTGCCAGCAGCATACTAGCGGGGGGATACAATGAGCAGTTCTTC. As protein: CASSILAGGYNEQFF.

This sequence joins TRBV7-9 and TRBJ2-2; no firm D call. V gave up 5 bases and J gave up 3 bases, with 16 bases separating them. The length of the CDR3 is 16 residues. Germline V gene data show CDR1 as SEHNR and CDR2 as FQNEAQ (reference sequence). As DNA, the CDR3 is TGTGCCAGCAGCCCGACCCACGGCGGAGACACCGGGGAGCTGTTTTTT. Amino acids: CASSPTHGGDTGELFF.

CDR3 sequence: CASSSGAATNEKLFF. The CDR3, as DNA: TGTGCCAGCTCTTCTGGGGCGGCAACTAATGAAAAACTGTTTTTT. The chain recombines TRBV28 with TRBJ1-4; maybe TRBD1 (5 bases). Germline loops: CDR1 MDHEN, CDR2 SYDVKM. Trimming took off 8 bases at V and 0 bases at J, with 13 bases between the two ends. The CDR3 totals 15 residues.

CDR3 sequence reads: CASSLSGLAGGPYQETQYF. CDR3 coding DNA: TGTGCCAGCAGCTTAAGCGGGCTAGCGGGAGGGCCGTACCAAGAGACCCAGTACTTC. The rearrangement uses TRBV7-9 and TRBJ2-5, with TRBD2 identical over 12 bases. The CDR3 length is 19 residues. Trimming cost V 2 bases and J 0 bases; bases outside gene matches: 10. The germline V gene encodes CDR1 SEHNR and CDR2 FQNEAQ (reference sequence).